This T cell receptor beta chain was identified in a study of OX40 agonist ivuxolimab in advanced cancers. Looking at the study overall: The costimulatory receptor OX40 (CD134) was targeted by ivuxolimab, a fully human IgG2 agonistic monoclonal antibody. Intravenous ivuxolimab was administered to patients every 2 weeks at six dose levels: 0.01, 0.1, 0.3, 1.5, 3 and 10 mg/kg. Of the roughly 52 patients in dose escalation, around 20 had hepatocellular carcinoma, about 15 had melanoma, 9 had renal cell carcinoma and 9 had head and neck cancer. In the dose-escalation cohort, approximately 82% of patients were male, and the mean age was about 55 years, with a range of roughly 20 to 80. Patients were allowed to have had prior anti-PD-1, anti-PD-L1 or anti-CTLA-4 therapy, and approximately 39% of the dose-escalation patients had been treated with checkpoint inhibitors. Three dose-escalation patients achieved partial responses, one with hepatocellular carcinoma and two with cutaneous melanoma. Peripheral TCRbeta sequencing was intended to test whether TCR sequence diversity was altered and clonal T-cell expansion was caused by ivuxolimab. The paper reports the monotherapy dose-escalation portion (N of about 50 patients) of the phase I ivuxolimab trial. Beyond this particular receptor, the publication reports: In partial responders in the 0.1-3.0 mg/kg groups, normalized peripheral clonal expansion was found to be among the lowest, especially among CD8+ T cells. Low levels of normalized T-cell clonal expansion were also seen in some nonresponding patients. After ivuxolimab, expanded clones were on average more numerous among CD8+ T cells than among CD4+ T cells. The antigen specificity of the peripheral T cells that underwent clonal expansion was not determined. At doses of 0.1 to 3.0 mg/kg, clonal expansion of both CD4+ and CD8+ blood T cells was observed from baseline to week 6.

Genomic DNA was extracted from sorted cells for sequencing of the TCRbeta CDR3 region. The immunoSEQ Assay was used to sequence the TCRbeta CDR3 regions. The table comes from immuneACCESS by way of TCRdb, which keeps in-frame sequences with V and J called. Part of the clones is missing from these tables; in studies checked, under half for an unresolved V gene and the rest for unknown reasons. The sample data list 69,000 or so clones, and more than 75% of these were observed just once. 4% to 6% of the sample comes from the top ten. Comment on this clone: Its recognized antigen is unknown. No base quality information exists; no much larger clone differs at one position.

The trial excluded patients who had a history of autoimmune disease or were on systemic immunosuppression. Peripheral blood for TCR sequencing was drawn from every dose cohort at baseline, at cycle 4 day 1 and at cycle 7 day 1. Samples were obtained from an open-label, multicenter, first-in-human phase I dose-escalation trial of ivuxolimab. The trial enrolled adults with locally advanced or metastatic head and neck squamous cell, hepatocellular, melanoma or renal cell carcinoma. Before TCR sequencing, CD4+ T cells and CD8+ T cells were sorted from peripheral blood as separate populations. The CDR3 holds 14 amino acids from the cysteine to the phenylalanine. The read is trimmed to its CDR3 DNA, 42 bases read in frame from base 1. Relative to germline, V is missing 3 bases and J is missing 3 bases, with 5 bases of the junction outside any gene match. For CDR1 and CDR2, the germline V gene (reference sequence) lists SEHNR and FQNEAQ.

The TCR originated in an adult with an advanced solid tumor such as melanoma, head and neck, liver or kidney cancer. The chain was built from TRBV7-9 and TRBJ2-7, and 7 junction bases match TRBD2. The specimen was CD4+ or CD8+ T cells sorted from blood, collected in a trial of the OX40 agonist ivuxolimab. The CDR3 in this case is CASSFTGLNYEQYF. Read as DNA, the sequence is TGTGCCAGCAGCTTTACGGGACTAAACTACGAGCAGTACTTC.